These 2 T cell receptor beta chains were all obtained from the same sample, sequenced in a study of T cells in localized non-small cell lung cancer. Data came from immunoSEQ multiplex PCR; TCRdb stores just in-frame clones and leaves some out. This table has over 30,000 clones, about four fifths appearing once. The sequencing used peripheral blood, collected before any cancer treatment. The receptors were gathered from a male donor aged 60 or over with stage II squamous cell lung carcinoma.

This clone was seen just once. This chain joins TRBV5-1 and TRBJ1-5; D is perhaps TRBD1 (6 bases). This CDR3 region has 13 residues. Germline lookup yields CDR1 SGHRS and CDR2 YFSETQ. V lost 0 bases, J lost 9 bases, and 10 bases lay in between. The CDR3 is CASSLEEGGPQHF. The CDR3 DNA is TGCGCCAGCAGCTTGGAGGAGGGGGGGCCCCAGCATTTT.

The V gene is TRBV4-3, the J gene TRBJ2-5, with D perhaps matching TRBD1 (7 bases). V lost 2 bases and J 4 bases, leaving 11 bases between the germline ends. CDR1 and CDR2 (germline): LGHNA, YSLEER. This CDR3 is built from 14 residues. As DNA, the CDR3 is TGCGCCAGCAGCCAAAGGCAGGGGGGAGAGACCCAGTACTTC. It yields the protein CASSQRQGGETQYF.